Below, 31 T cell receptor beta chains from the same sample are listed, as sequenced in a study of blood T cell repertoires in COVID-19. TCRdb keeps only in-frame clones here, not all; method: immunoSEQ multiplex PCR. Of some 130,000 clones listed, about nine tenths are singletons. Sequencing was done on a sample of peripheral blood. The receptors were sampled from a woman in her 70s with COVID-19, enrolled during active disease.

The genes are TRBV28 and TRBJ1-2, with a tentative D call TRBD1 (5 bases). This CDR3 is built from 15 residues. Between the trimmed V and J ends, which lost 2 bases and 3 bases, there was a span of 13 bases. Germline V gene data show CDR1 as MDHEN and CDR2 as SYDVKM. The CDR3 protein is CASSLGARAYYGYTF. The CDR3 nucleotides are TGTGCCAGCAGTTTAGGGGCCAGGGCCTACTATGGCTACACCTTC.

The CDR3 loop reads CASTPRQGPYEQYF. DNA of the CDR3: TGTGCCAGCACCCCGCGACAGGGACCCTACGAGCAGTACTTC. V gene TRBV6-5 combines with J gene TRBJ2-7; the match to TRBD1 covers 7 bases. CDR3 length equals 14 residues. Trimming cost V 7 bases and J 2 bases; bases outside gene matches: 8. Per the germline V gene, CDR1 is MNHEY and CDR2 is SVGAGI.

The chain employs TRBV19 and TRBJ1-5; D might be TRBD1 (6 bases). The CDR3 extends over 14 amino acids. CDR1 and CDR2 from the germline V gene are LNHDA and SQIVND (reference sequence). Trimming removed 3 bases from V and 2 bases from J, with 8 bases in between. The CDR3 DNA reads as TGTGCCAGTAGTATGGCAGGGGGCAATCAGCCCCAGCATTTT. As protein: CASSMAGGNQPQHF. Complete variable domain (other parts from reference TRBV19 and TRBJ1-5): DGGITQSPKYLFRKEGQNVTLSCEQNLNHDAMYWYRQDPGQGLRLIYYSQIVNDFQKGDIAEGYSVSREKKESFPLTVTSAQKNPTAFYLCASSMAGGNQPQHFGDGTRLSIL.

This chain joins TRBV19 and TRBJ2-5, with a possible D match to TRBD1 (5 bases). Trimming took off 3 bases at V and 2 bases at J, with 10 bases between the two ends. The CDR3 runs 14 residues. Germline V gives CDR1 LNHDA, CDR2 SQIVND (reference sequence). CDR3 sequence: CASSIKGLQETQYF. DNA for the CDR3: TGTGCCAGTAGTATCAAGGGGTTACAAGAGACCCAGTACTTC.

The chain employs TRBV18 and TRBJ2-1, with 16 bases aligning to TRBD2. Germline CDR1 KGHSH, CDR2 LQKENI. The J segment lost 1 base and the V segment lost 3 bases, leaving 12 bases of the junction unmatched. This CDR3 has 21 amino acids. The CDR3 spells CASSPKPGLAGGPRSYNEQFF. The CDR3 DNA sequence: TGTGCCAGCTCACCCAAGCCGGGACTAGCGGGGGGGCCTCGGTCCTACAATGAGCAGTTCTTC.

This chain uses TRBV7-2 with TRBJ2-3, with a weak D call TRBD2 (7 bases). V was shortened by 3 bases and J by 2 bases, with 15 bases between the two germline ends. The CDR3 runs to 16 residues. CDR1 SGHTA and CDR2 FQGNSA come from the germline V gene. The CDR3 DNA reads as TGTGCCAGCAGCTTTGCGGGGGCCGTATACACAGATACGCAGTATTTT. This encodes CASSFAGAVYTDTQYF. Supplemented by reference TRBV7-2 and TRBJ2-3, the full variable domain reads GAGVSQSPSNKVTEKGKDVELRCDPISGHTALYWYRQSLGQGLEFLIYFQGNSAPDKSGLPSDRFSAERTGGSVSTLTIQRTQQEDSAVYLCASSFAGAVYTDTQYFGPGTRLTVL.

The chain links TRBV9 to TRBJ2-7; D is perhaps TRBD1 (5 bases). This CDR3 contains 14 residues. V lost 4 bases to trimming and J lost 2 bases, with 13 bases between them. The germline V gene encodes CDR1 SGDLS and CDR2 YYNGEE. The CDR3, as DNA: TGTGCCAGCAGCCCCTCCGGCAGGGCCTACGAGCAGTACTTC. The encoded protein is CASSPSGRAYEQYF. Full variable domain (remainder filled in from reference TRBV9 and TRBJ2-7): DSGVTQTPKHLITATGQRVTLRCSPRSGDLSVYWYQQSLDQGLQFLIQYYNGEERAKGNILERFSAQQFPDLHSELNLSSLELGDSALYFCASSPSGRAYEQYFGPGTRLTVT.

V is TRBV7-9 and J is TRBJ1-1, with 7 positions matching TRBD1. V lost 3 bases to trimming and J lost 6 bases; unmatched junction nucleotides: 13. This CDR3 region has 16 residues. Germline V gene sequence: CDR1 SEHNR, CDR2 FQNEAQ (reference sequence). The CDR3 here is CASSLEQGKITAEAFF. The CDR3, as DNA: TGTGCCAGCAGCTTGGAACAGGGGAAGATTACCGCTGAAGCTTTCTTT.

This chain joins TRBV7-9 and TRBJ1-2; 7 nucleotides match TRBD1. This CDR3 comprises 17 residues. Germline V gene data show CDR1 as SEHNR and CDR2 as FQNEAQ (reference sequence). With 5 bases clipped from V and 0 bases from J, the junction kept 12 bases outside the gene matches. Here the CDR3 reads CASSRGRGPSANYGYTF. The CDR3 DNA is TGTGCCAGCAGCCGCGGAAGGGGGCCTTCTGCTAACTATGGCTACACCTTC.

This chain links TRBV18 with TRBJ1-6, with 8 bases identical to TRBD1. The CDR3 runs 16 residues. In germline, CDR1 is KGHSH, CDR2 LQKENI. V dropped 6 bases and J dropped 6; count of bases not matched to a gene: 10. The CDR3 DNA reads TGTGCCAGCTCGTCCCAGGGGGCCGAGGGTAATTCACCCCTCCACTTT. Protein: CASSSQGAEGNSPLHF.

The rearrangement joins TRBV5-1 to TRBJ1-4; 9 bases fit TRBD1. Germline values: CDR1 SGHRS, CDR2 YFSETQ. This CDR3 spans 16 amino acids. Trimming removed 3 bases from V and 0 bases from J; junction bases left unmatched: 3. The CDR3 nucleotides are TGCGCCAGCAGCTCGGGACAGGGAACAACTAATGAAAAACTGTTTTTT. This gives the protein CASSSGQGTTNEKLFF.

V is TRBV7-2 and J is TRBJ2-7; D possibly corresponds to TRBD2 (6 bases). Between the trimmed V and J ends, which lost 4 bases and 0 bases, there was a span of 7 bases. The CDR3 length is 13 residues. Germline V CDR1 and CDR2: SGHTA, FQGNSA. CDR3 nucleotides: TGTGCCAGCAGCTATAGCGGCTCCTACGAGCAGTACTTC. This codes for CASSYSGSYEQYF.

This chain uses TRBV6-1 with TRBJ2-7, with D maybe TRBD2 (5 bases). The CDR3 is made up of 12 amino acids. The V and J ends lost 1 base and 7 bases respectively, with 8 bases between them. Per germline, CDR1 MNHNS and CDR2 SASEGT. CDR3 DNA sequence: TGTGCCAGCAGTGAAGGGAGGAGGGAGCAGTACTTC. This translates into CASSEGRREQYF.

The chain is built from TRBV5-6 and TRBJ1-2, with D maybe TRBD1 (5 bases). The CDR3 has 15 amino acids. Germline CDR1 is SGHDT and CDR2 is YYEEEE. Trimming removed 3 bases at V and 4 bases at J, with 16 bases between. DNA of the CDR3: TGTGCCAGCAGCTCCCCGATAGGGGAGGGCTATGGCTACACCTTC. This codes for CASSSPIGEGYGYTF.

The chain couples TRBV28 to TRBJ1-6; tentatively, D is TRBD1 (5 bases). The CDR3 is made up of 15 amino acids. V lost 6 bases to trimming and J lost 10 bases, with 19 bases between them. Per the germline V gene, CDR1 is MDHEN and CDR2 is SYDVKM. The CDR3 coding sequence is TGTGCCAGCAGAAAAGGCCGGCAGGGAGGATCACCCCTCCACTTT. Translation: CASRKGRQGGSPLHF.

The gene calls are TRBV10-3 and TRBJ2-7, with 8 bases that match TRBD1. V trimming: 10 bases; J trimming: 5 bases; junction bases outside the gene matches: 10. Germline V gene lookup returns CDR1 ENHRY and CDR2 SYGVKD. The CDR3 has 13 amino acids. The CDR3 bases are TGTGCCACTAAATCCGCGACAGGGGACGAGCAGTACTTC. This codes for CATKSATGDEQYF.

In this sample, this clone turned up once. This chain links TRBV2 with TRBJ2-3; possibly TRBD2 for D (5 bases). This CDR3 has 13 amino acids. Trimming took 4 bases from V and 6 from J, leaving 11 bases between them. CDR1 is SNHLY, CDR2 FYNNEI, per germline. In DNA form, the CDR3 reads TGTGCCAGCAGTGTATGGGAGCGGGATACGCAGTATTTT. Protein sequence: CASSVWERDTQYF.

This clone appeared once. The CDR3 region has the DNA TGTGCCAGCAGCTTGTTACAGCCAACTAATGAAAAACTGTTTTTT. It codes for CASSLLQPTNEKLFF. The chain couples TRBV5-6 to TRBJ1-4; D unclear. Trimming removed 1 base from V and 0 bases from J, with 7 bases in between. The CDR3 totals 15 residues. CDR1 is SGHDT, CDR2 YYEEEE, per germline. Full variable domain (remainder filled in from reference TRBV5-6 and TRBJ1-4): DAGVTQSPTHLIKTRGQQVTLRCSPKSGHDTVSWYQQALGQGPQFIFQYYEEEERQRGNFPDRFSGHQFPNYSSELNVNALLLGDSALYLCASSLLQPTNEKLFFGSGTQLSVL.

V and J are TRBV27 and TRBJ2-7, with 9 bases fitting TRBD2. The CDR3 is made up of 16 amino acids. Looked up from germline, CDR1 is MNHEY and CDR2 is SMNVEV (reference sequence). V lost 8 bases, J lost 0 bases, and 11 bases stayed unmatched. The CDR3 bases are TGTGCCAGCCCTAGCGGGGCTATGGACAGCTCCTACGAGCAGTACTTC. Its protein product is CASPSGAMDSSYEQYF.

J is TRBJ2-7 and V is TRBV5-1, with 9 bases that match TRBD1. Germline CDR1 SGHRS, CDR2 YFSETQ. The ends lost 4 bases at V and 2 bases at J; junction bases unmatched: 13. The CDR3 sequence is 17 residues long. CDR3 in amino acids: CASSRAPTGGTPYEQYF. CDR3 in DNA: TGCGCCAGCAGCCGGGCCCCTACAGGGGGCACTCCCTACGAGCAGTACTTC.

The chain uses TRBV9 and TRBJ2-1; 8 bases agree with TRBD1. The V gene's germline CDR1 is SGDLS and CDR2 YYNGEE. CDR3 length equals 15 residues. V was clipped by 2 bases and J by 2 bases; unmatched bases: 3. CDR3 coding DNA: TGTGCCAGCAGCGTGGACAGGGCCCCCTACAATGAGCAGTTCTTC. As protein: CASSVDRAPYNEQFF.

This chain links TRBV5-1 with TRBJ1-5; 10 positions match TRBD1. V shed 3 bases, J shed 2 bases, and the junction held 2 bases outside the gene matches. CDR3 length: 15 residues. The germline gives CDR1 SGHRS, CDR2 YFSETQ. This chain's CDR3 is CASSSTGGGNQPQHF. Here the CDR3 DNA reads TGCGCCAGCAGCTCGACAGGGGGCGGCAATCAGCCCCAGCATTTT.

The rearrangement uses TRBV7-2 and TRBJ2-3; no reliable D call. Per the germline V gene, CDR1 is SGHTA and CDR2 is FQGNSA. The germline V and J ends were trimmed by 1 base and 2 bases, with 10 bases remaining between them. This CDR3 region has 15 residues. The CDR3 protein is CASSLGPGPTDTQYF. CDR3 DNA: TGTGCCAGCAGCTTAGGCCCCGGTCCCACAGATACGCAGTATTTT.

The V gene is TRBV30, the J gene TRBJ2-5, with 9 bases matching TRBD1. The CDR3 has 19 residues. V shed 0 bases, J shed 6 bases, and the junction held 20 bases outside the gene matches. The germline V gene encodes CDR1 GTSNPN and CDR2 SVGIG (reference sequence). The CDR3 sequence: CAWSVSLTGGAGIVKTQYF. The CDR3 bases are TGTGCCTGGAGTGTATCCCTTACAGGGGGCGCAGGGATAGTAAAGACCCAGTACTTC.

The rearrangement links TRBV10-3 to TRBJ1-1, with a tentative D call TRBD1 (5 bases). Trimming took off 8 bases at V and 4 bases at J, with 17 bases between the two ends. CDR1 is ENHRY, CDR2 SYGVKD, per germline. The CDR3 is 14 residues long. The CDR3 sequence is CAIRGGGQGTEAFF. In DNA form, the CDR3 reads TGTGCCATCCGGGGGGGAGGGCAGGGCACTGAAGCTTTCTTT.

The V gene is TRBV10-2, the J gene TRBJ1-3, with 10 nucleotides matching TRBD1. This CDR3 region has 15 residues. The germline CDR1 and CDR2 sequences are WSHSY and SAAADI. V lost 8 bases to trimming and J lost 2 bases; unmatched junction nucleotides: 6. CDR3 amino acids: CASGDRGLTGNTIYF. The CDR3 DNA reads TGCGCCAGCGGGGACAGGGGACTCACTGGAAACACCATATATTTT.

The chain recombines TRBV6-5 with TRBJ2-7; a weak D match, TRBD2 (5 bases). V lost 7 bases and J lost 4, with 20 bases in between. The CDR3 is 15 amino acids. Looked up from germline, CDR1 is MNHEY and CDR2 is SVGAGI. The CDR3 reads CASMVTPGFRYEQYF. CDR3 coding DNA: TGTGCCAGCATGGTCACCCCGGGGTTTAGATACGAGCAGTACTTC.

J is TRBJ1-2 and V is TRBV7-2, with TRBD1 as a possible D gene (5 bases). V was cut by 3 bases and J by 4 bases, with 15 bases left in between. CDR1 is SGHTA and CDR2 is FQGNSA in the germline V gene. The CDR3 extends over 15 amino acids. DNA of the CDR3: TGTGCCAGCAGCTTTGGAGGGGATCCCGCCTATGGCTACACCTTC. As protein: CASSFGGDPAYGYTF.

The rearrangement links TRBV5-8 to TRBJ1-2; 7 nucleotides align to TRBD1. CDR1 is SGHTS, CDR2 YDEGEE, per germline. With 3 bases clipped from V and 4 bases from J, the junction kept 6 bases outside the gene matches. The CDR3 has 14 residues. In DNA, the CDR3 is TGTGCCAGCAGCTACCTGACAGGGTCCTATGGCTACACCTTC. It specifies CASSYLTGSYGYTF.

This clone has a single count. The rearrangement uses TRBV18 and TRBJ2-7, with a possible D match to TRBD2 (5 bases). V dropped 2 bases and J dropped 0 bases, with 14 bases sitting between them. The germline CDR1 and CDR2 sequences are KGHSH and LQKENI. The CDR3 extends over 16 amino acids. CDR3 region: CASSPVSGTPSYEQYF. Here the CDR3 DNA reads TGTGCCAGCTCACCAGTCTCGGGAACACCCTCCTACGAGCAGTACTTC.

CDR3 sequence: CASSLRLAGGPFGTDTQYF. In nucleotides, the CDR3 is TGTGCCAGCAGTTTGAGACTAGCGGGGGGGCCGTTTGGGACAGATACGCAGTATTTT. This chain links TRBV27 with TRBJ2-3; 14 nucleotides agree with TRBD2. Germline assignment: CDR1 MNHEY and CDR2 SMNVEV (reference sequence). V shed 3 bases and J 3 bases; nucleotides not matched to a gene: 11. CDR3 size: 19 residues.